This T cell receptor beta chain derives from a study of blood T cell repertoires in COVID-19. Study-wide background: The samples span acute and convalescent COVID-19 from the United States, Italy and Spain. The analysed material was cDNA or gDNA that came from T cells, B-cell-depleted T cells, or PBMCs.

Original processing notes: Reference gene primer amplification gave nucleated cell count estimates. Measured with immunoSEQ multiplex PCR; TCRdb has only the in-frame clones, and not every one. V and J calls and clone size are as listed in that table; D and trimming were resolved from the DNA. Altogether about 170,000 clones are present, 86% being singletons, with the ten largest covering about 6.5%. V lost 3 bases and J lost 3; bases outside the gene matches: 3. This CDR3 comprises 14 residues. The germline V gene has CDR1 KGHSH and CDR2 LQKENI. This receptor was obtained from a woman of 80 years or more in a cohort sampled during active or convalescent COVID-19. The gene calls are TRBV18 and TRBJ2-7, with 9 positions matching TRBD1. Input material: peripheral blood. The CDR3 region is CASSPGQGNYEQYV. The CDR3 DNA reads TGTGCCAGCTCACCGGGACAGGGTAACTACGAGCAGTACGTC.